One T cell receptor beta chain is described in this entry. The germline V and J ends were trimmed by 1 base and 2 bases, with 9 bases remaining between them. The CDR3 runs to 15 residues. CDR1 and CDR2 from the germline V gene are SGHVS and FQNEAQ. The data stem from a study of blood T cell repertoires in COVID-19. Assay used: immunoSEQ multiplex PCR; TCRdb lists only in-frame clones, some missing. There are some 530,000 clones in the sample; around 85% occur only once, and just over 8% lies in the top ten. The J gene is TRBJ1-3, the V gene TRBV7-8; weak D call: TRBD1 (5 bases). This sequence was found in a woman aged 55 to 70 who had recovered from COVID-19. The sequenced sample consisted of PBMCs or T cells enriched from blood (not recorded which). The CDR3 nucleotides are TGTGCCAGCAGCTTAGGGGCGGGGGCTGGAAACACCATATATTTT. Translating it yields CASSLGAGAGNTIYF.